Included here is one T cell receptor beta chain sequence, with context. Its antigen remains unidentified. These data come from a study of shared clonotypes between healthy human individuals. Study-wide background: The cohort comprised a couple of women and a few men. Their ages spanned 18 to 49 years. Overall study findings and caveats: Few donors limited the genetic and exposure-history diversity represented. Non-shared clonotypes had lower generation probabilities than clonotypes shared by all four sorted-subset donors.

TCRdb keeps only in-frame clones here, not all; method: immunoSEQ multiplex PCR. This sample yields about 2.3 million clones, of which approximately 95% are seen a single time; 0.3% to 0.4% belongs to the top ten. Healthy and HIV-negative, the adult donors had no recent acute infections or vaccinations. V lost 8 bases and J lost 0, with 9 bases in between. Germline values: CDR1 SGDLS, CDR2 YYNGEE. CDR3 length: 14 amino acids. The material sequenced was naive CD4+ T cells from PBMCs. Regarding subset: CD45RA+ positively selected. The V and J genes are TRBV9 and TRBJ2-6; D gene uncertain. This receptor was identified in a man aged 18 to 29 in good health. Some clones in this sample may be carry-over from other donors' samples. This chain's CDR3 is CASTRSSGANVLTF. The CDR3 nucleotides are TGTGCCAGTACTCGCAGCTCTGGGGCCAACGTCCTGACTTTC.